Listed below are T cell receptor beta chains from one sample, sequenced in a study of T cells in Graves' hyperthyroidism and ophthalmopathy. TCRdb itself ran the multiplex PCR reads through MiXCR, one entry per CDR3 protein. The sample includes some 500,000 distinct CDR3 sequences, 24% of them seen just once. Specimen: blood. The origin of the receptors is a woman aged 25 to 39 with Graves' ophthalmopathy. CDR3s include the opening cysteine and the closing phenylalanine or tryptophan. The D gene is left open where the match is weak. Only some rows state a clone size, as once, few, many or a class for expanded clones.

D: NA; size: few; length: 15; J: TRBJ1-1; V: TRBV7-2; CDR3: CASIPARRQDTEAFF; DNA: TGTGCCAGCATCCCCGCCCGACGGCAGGACACTGAAGCTTTCTTT
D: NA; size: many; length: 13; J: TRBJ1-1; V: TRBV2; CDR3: CASKNSGNTEAFF; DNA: TGTGCCAGCAAAAATTCGGGGAACACTGAAGCTTTCTTT
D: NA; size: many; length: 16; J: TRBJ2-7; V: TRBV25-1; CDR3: CASSEYGFMGGYEQYF; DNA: TGTGCCAGCAGTGAATACGGCTTCATGGGGGGCTACGAGCAGTACTTC
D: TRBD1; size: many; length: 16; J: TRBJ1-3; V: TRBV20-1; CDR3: CSARDIGTGDGNTIYF; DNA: TGCAGTGCTAGAGATATAGGGACAGGGGATGGAAACACCATATATTTT
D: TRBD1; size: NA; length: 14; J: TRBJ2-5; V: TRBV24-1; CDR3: CATSDRTGEETQYF; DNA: TGTGCCACCAGTGACCGGACAGGGGAAGAGACCCAGTACTTC
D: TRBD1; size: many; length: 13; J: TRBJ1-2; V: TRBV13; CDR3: CASSLGPGQDYTF; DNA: TGTGCCAGCAGCTTAGGCCCGGGACAGGACTACACCTTC
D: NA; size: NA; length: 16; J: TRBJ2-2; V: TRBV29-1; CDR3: CSVALPRDNPTGELFF; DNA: TGCAGCGTTGCCCTACCCAGGGACAATCCCACCGGGGAGCTGTTTTTT
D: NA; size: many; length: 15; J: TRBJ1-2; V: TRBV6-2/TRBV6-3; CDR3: CASSYGGVDRYGYTF; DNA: TGTGCCAGCAGTTACGGGGGGGTCGATCGGTATGGCTACACCTTC
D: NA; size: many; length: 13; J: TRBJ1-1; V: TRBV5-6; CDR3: CASSLTSDTEAFF; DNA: TGTGCCAGCAGCTTGACGTCAGACACTGAAGCTTTCTTT
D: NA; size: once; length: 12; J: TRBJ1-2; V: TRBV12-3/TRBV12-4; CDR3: CASSRGPHGYTF; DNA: TGTGCCAGCAGTAGGGGACCACATGGCTACACCTTC
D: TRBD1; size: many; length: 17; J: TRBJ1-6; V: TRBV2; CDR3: CASRKTPGGSYNSPLHF; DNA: TGTGCCAGCAGAAAGACGCCAGGGGGCTCCTATAATTCACCCCTCCACTTT
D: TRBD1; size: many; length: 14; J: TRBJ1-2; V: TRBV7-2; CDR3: CASSLATGIYGYTF; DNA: TGTGCCAGCAGCTTAGCGACAGGGATCTACGGCTACACCTTC
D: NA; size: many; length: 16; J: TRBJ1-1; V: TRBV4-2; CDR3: CASSQELGNWGTEAFF; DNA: TGTGCCAGCAGCCAAGAGCTGGGGAATTGGGGAACTGAAGCTTTCTTT
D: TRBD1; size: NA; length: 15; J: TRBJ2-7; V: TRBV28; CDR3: CACSSYGTADYEQYF; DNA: TGTGCCTGCAGTTCCTACGGGACAGCCGACTACGAGCAGTACTTC
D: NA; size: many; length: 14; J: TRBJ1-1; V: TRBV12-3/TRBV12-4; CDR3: CASSFILGDTEAFF; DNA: TGTGCCAGCAGTTTTATTTTAGGGGACACTGAAGCTTTCTTT
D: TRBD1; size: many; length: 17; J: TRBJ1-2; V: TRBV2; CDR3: CASSEVEGASANYGYTF; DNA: TGTGCCAGCAGTGAAGTCGAGGGGGCATCGGCTAACTATGGCTACACCTTC
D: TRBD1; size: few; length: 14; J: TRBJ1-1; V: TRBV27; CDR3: CASSSPGGLTEAFF; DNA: TGTGCCAGCAGTTCGCCAGGGGGCTTGACTGAAGCTTTCTTT
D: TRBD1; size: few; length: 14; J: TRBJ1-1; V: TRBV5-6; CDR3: CASSNRQGLPEAFF; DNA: TGTGCCAGCAGCAACCGACAGGGGTTGCCTGAAGCTTTCTTT
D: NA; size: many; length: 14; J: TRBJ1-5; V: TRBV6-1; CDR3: CASMRAEGSQPQHF; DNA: TGTGCCAGCATGAGGGCGGAGGGTAGCCAGCCCCAGCATTTT
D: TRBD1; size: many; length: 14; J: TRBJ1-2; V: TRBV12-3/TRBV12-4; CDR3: CASRDRDRGISYTF; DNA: TGTGCCAGCAGAGACCGGGACAGAGGTATAAGCTACACCTTC
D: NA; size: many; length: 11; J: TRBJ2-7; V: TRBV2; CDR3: CASREYYEQYF; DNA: TGTGCCAGCAGGGAGTACTACGAGCAGTACTTC
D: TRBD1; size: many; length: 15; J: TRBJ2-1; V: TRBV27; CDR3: CASSLWQGARNEQFF; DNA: TGTGCCAGCAGTTTATGGCAGGGGGCAAGGAATGAGCAGTTCTTC
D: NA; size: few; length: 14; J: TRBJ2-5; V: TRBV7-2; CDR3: CASSSQVVQETQYF; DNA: TGTGCCAGCAGCTCTCAGGTGGTCCAAGAGACCCAGTACTTC
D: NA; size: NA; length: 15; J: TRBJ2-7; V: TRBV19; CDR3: CASSMTATVSYEQYF; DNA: TGTGCCAGTAGTATGACCGCCACCGTCTCCTACGAGCAGTACTTC
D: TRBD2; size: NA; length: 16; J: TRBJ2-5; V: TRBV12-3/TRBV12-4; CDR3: CASRAPQAGGTKTQYF; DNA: TGTGCCAGCAGGGCTCCCCAAGCGGGAGGGACGAAGACCCAGTACTTC
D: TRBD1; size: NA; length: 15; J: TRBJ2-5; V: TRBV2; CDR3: CASREGQGAGETQYF; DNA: TGTGCCAGCAGGGAGGGACAGGGGGCTGGAGAGACCCAGTACTTC
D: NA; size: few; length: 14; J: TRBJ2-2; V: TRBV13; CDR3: CASRRGGSTGELFF; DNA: TGTGCCAGCAGGAGGGGGGGGTCTACCGGGGAGCTGTTTTTT
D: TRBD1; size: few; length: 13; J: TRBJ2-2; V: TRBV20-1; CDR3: CSAWTGGTGELFF; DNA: TGCAGTGCTTGGACAGGGGGTACCGGGGAGCTGTTTTTT
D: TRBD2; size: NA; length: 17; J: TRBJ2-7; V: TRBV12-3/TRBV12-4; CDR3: CASSLITSGKSSYEQYF; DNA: TGTGCCAGCAGTCTAATTACTAGCGGGAAGAGCTCCTACGAGCAGTACTTC
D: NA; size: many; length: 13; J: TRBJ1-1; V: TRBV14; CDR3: CASSQDDYTEAFF; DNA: TGTGCCAGCAGCCAAGATGACTACACTGAAGCTTTCTTT
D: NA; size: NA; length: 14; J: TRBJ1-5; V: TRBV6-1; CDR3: CASSDRQGEQPQHF; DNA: TGTGCCAGCAGTGACCGGCAGGGCGAACAGCCCCAGCATTTT
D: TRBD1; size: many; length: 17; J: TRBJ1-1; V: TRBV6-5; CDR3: CASSYAAAGTDDTEAFF; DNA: TGTGCCAGCAGTTACGCTGCAGCCGGGACAGATGACACTGAAGCTTTCTTT
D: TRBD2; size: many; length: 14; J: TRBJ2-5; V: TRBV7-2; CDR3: CASSLMGTTETQYF; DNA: TGTGCCAGCAGCTTAATGGGGACTACAGAGACCCAGTACTTC
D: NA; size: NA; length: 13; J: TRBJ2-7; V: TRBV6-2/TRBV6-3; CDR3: CASSYSLGDEQYF; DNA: TGTGCCAGCAGTTACTCCTTGGGGGACGAGCAGTACTTC
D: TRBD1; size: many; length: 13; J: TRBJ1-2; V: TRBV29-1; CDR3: CSVVQQGARGYTF; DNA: TGCAGCGTTGTCCAGCAGGGGGCGCGCGGCTACACCTTC
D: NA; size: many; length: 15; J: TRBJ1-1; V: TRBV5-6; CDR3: CASSSAGQSDTEAFF; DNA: TGTGCCAGCAGCTCAGCCGGACAGTCAGACACTGAAGCTTTCTTT
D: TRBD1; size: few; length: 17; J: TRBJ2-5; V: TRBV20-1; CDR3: CSARADPGTGVIETQYF; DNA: TGCAGTGCTAGAGCCGATCCCGGGACAGGGGTTATAGAGACCCAGTACTTC